The 14 T cell receptor beta chains given below trace back to one sample, sequenced in a study of regulatory T cells in long-lasting Graves disease. Time point meaning: newly diagnosed GD, antithyroid drugs for less than 3 months. PBMC-extracted RNA yielded the TCR library. In building TCR beta libraries, iRepertoire HTBI primers were used together with Arm-PCR of CDR3 regions. Using its own MiXCR run on the multiplex PCR reads, TCRdb lists one record per CDR3 protein. The sample has 350,000 to 450,000 distinct CDR3 sequences; about 15% are singletons. This sample was shared with a second study, whose subject was T cells in Graves' hyperthyroidism and ophthalmopathy.

Specimen: peripheral blood mononuclear cells (PBMCs), collected at new diagnosis, from a patient treated with antithyroid drugs. Receptors originate from a woman aged 40 to 55 with Graves disease.

This clonotype was observed at least ten times. The chain employs TRBV20-1 and TRBJ2-7; D possibly corresponds to TRBD2 (6 bases). V was shortened by 0 bases and J by 11 bases, with 14 bases between the two germline ends. Germline-derived CDR1 and CDR2 are DFQATT and SNEGSKA (reference sequence). CDR3 length equals 12 residues. CDR3: CSAREPGLFEYF. Written as DNA, the CDR3 is TGCAGTGCTAGAGAGCCGGGACTTTTCGAGTACTTC.

This clonotype was counted ten times or more. V is TRBV27 and J is TRBJ1-1, with 8 nucleotides matching TRBD1. CDR3 length equals 23 residues. V dropped 2 bases and J dropped 0; count of bases not matched to a gene: 26. Germline assignment: CDR1 MNHEY and CDR2 SMNVEV (reference sequence). CDR3 region: CASSLSGQGFSLGVTGVNTEAFF. CDR3 bases: TGTGCCAGCAGTTTAAGCGGACAGGGTTTCTCGTTGGGAGTTACGGGGGTGAACACTGAAGCTTTCTTT.

Ten or more counts support this clonotype. The chain joins TRBV29-1 to TRBJ2-1; 9 bases agree with TRBD2. Germline CDR1 is SQVTM and CDR2 is ANQGSEA. This CDR3 spans 15 amino acids. DNA of the CDR3: TGCAGTGCGGAGCGGGAGGAGGGGTCCTACAATGAGCAGTTCTTC. Its protein product is CSAEREEGSYNEQFF.

The rearrangement joins TRBV24-1 to TRBJ2-5, with 7 nucleotides matching TRBD2. J gave up 2 bases and V 3 bases, and 2 bases lay outside the gene matches. Germline V gene data show CDR1 as KGHDR and CDR2 as SFDVKD. The CDR3 runs 14 residues. CDR3 protein: CATSDLAEQETQYF. For the CDR3, the DNA is TGTGCCACCAGTGATCTAGCGGAACAAGAGACCCAGTACTTC.

This clonotype was seen repeatedly, ten times or more. CDR3 nucleotides: TGTGCCAGCAGCCACGCTGGGGAGCTGTTTTTT. Translated, it gives CASSHAGELFF. The chain uses TRBV3-1 and TRBJ2-2; D call uncertain. The CDR3 is 11 amino acids. V gave up 3 bases and J gave up 8 bases, with 4 bases separating them. CDR1 LGHDT and CDR2 YNNKEL come from the germline V gene (reference sequence).

The genes are TRBV20-1 and TRBJ2-1; D may be TRBD2 (7 bases). The CDR3 length is 15 residues. Germline values: CDR1 DFQATT, CDR2 SNEGSKA (reference sequence). V gave up 5 bases and J gave up 4 bases, with 18 bases separating them. CDR3 in DNA: TGCAGTGCTGCCCAAATGGGGGGGACATACAATGAGCAGTTCTTC. Translation gives CSAAQMGGTYNEQFF.

The J gene is TRBJ1-3, the V gene TRBV15; TRBD1 matches 8 bases. V lost 9 bases, J lost 4 bases, and 2 bases stayed unmatched. This CDR3 has 12 amino acids. Germline V CDR1 and CDR2: LNHNV, YYDKDF (reference sequence). In DNA form, the CDR3 reads TGTGCCACTCGGACAGGGGGAAACACCATATATTTT. Its translation is CATRTGGNTIYF.

In this sample, this clonotype turned up a few times. One junction end does not reproduce the germline sequence, and a read error may be involved. This chain connects TRBV6-4 to TRBJ2-2, with 12 bases that match TRBD2. Germline V gene sequence: CDR1 MRHNA, CDR2 SNTAGT. There are 19 residues in the CDR3. This CDR3 is CASSYSIPTSGRGAGELFF. CDR3 DNA sequence: TGTGCCAGCAGTTACTCGATACCGACTAGCGGGAGAGGCGCCGGGGAGCTGTTTTTT.

The rearrangement links TRBV7-9 to TRBJ1-1, with D unresolved. The V end was cut by 2 bases, the J end by 5 bases, with 15 bases between. The length of the CDR3 is 15 residues. Per germline, CDR1 SEHNR and CDR2 FQNEAQ (reference sequence). CDR3 sequence (DNA): TGTGCCAGCAGCTTAAGTGGGCAAGGGATAACTGAAGCTTTCTTT. It codes for CASSLSGQGITEAFF.

The chain has TRBV28 and TRBJ2-1; 8 bases align to TRBD1. In germline, CDR1 is MDHEN, CDR2 SYDVKM. This CDR3 is built from 15 residues. V lost 7 bases to trimming and J lost 8 bases; unmatched junction nucleotides: 13. CDR3 amino acids: CASTRGQDRGHEQFF. Written as DNA, the CDR3 is TGTGCCAGCACTCGTGGACAAGACAGGGGACATGAGCAGTTCTTC.

This clonotype came up many times. V and J are TRBV18 and TRBJ1-1, with TRBD1 matching over 7 bases. Germline V gives CDR1 KGHSH, CDR2 LQKENI. J lost 0 bases, V lost 8 bases, and 6 bases had no gene match. The CDR3 has 14 residues. This CDR3 reads CASSSGQMNTEAFF. The CDR3 DNA reads TGTGCCAGCAGCTCGGGACAGATGAACACTGAAGCTTTCTTT.

Comment on this clonotype: Just one base apart from a much larger clone, this may be a read error. The chain's CDR3 is CSVVVGYTPYEQYF. CDR3 sequence (DNA): TGCAGCGTTGTCGTCGGATATACTCCCTACGAGCAGTACTTC. V gene TRBV29-1 combines with J gene TRBJ2-7; D not certain. The ends were cut back, 4 bases at V and 2 bases at J, with 15 bases in the middle. Germline assignment: CDR1 SQVTM and CDR2 ANQGSEA. CDR3 length: 14 residues.

This clonotype was detected only a few times. The gene calls are TRBV20-1 and TRBJ1-5, with D possibly matching TRBD1 (5 bases). V shed 4 bases and J shed 6 bases, with 13 bases lying between them. The germline V gene has CDR1 DFQATT and CDR2 SNEGSKA (reference sequence). The length of the CDR3 is 13 residues. The CDR3 DNA reads as TGCAGTGCTACACAAGAGGGGTTTCAGCCCCAGCATTTT. As protein: CSATQEGFQPQHF.

This clonotype was counted many times. The chain joins TRBV7-8 to TRBJ2-5; D not resolved. This CDR3 is 13 amino acids long. The germline CDR1 and CDR2 sequences are SGHVS and FQNEAQ. Trimming took off 1 base at V and 3 bases at J, with 6 bases between the two ends. The CDR3: CASSLEQKETQYF. Written as DNA, the CDR3 is TGTGCCAGCAGCTTAGAACAGAAAGAGACCCAGTACTTC.